One sample yielded the 25 T cell receptor beta chains listed below, sequenced in a study of OX40 agonist ivuxolimab in advanced cancers. This table comes from immunoSEQ multiplex PCR, and its TCRdb copy is limited to in-frame clones, with some not included. The sample shows more than 40,000 clones, about nine tenths of them seen only once. Sequencing was performed on CD4+ or CD8+ T cells sorted from blood, taken in a trial of the OX40 agonist ivuxolimab. These receptors originate from an adult with an advanced solid tumor such as melanoma, head and neck, liver or kidney cancer.

The chain recombines TRBV4-1 with TRBJ1-1; weak D call: TRBD1 (6 bases). V lost 4 bases and J lost 1, with 16 bases in between. Germline V gene sequence: CDR1 MGHRA, CDR2 YSYEKL. CDR3 length equals 16 residues. This CDR3 is CASSPIPGGGNTEAFF. In DNA, the CDR3 is TGCGCCAGCAGCCCAATCCCCGGAGGGGGGAACACTGAAGCTTTCTTT.

The V and J genes are TRBV6-5 and TRBJ1-2; D unclear. The CDR3 extends over 11 amino acids. CDR1 is MNHEY and CDR2 is SVGAGI in the germline V gene. Trimming took off 4 bases at V and 8 bases at J, with 8 bases between the two ends. CDR3 sequence: CASSSGWGYTF. The CDR3, as DNA: TGTGCCAGCAGTTCCGGCTGGGGCTACACCTTC.

The V gene is TRBV18, the J gene TRBJ2-1; 7 bases map to TRBD1. The length of the CDR3 is 13 residues. Per the germline V gene, CDR1 is KGHSH and CDR2 is LQKENI. Unmatched junction bases numbered 1, after V lost 1 base and J lost 7 bases. The CDR3 sequence: CASSPQGANEQFF. DNA for the CDR3: TGTGCCAGCTCACCACAGGGGGCAAATGAGCAGTTCTTC.

The rearrangement joins TRBV7-9 to TRBJ1-5, with D perhaps TRBD1 (5 bases). Germline CDR1 is SEHNR and CDR2 is FQNEAQ (reference sequence). Deletions cut 2 bases from V and 5 bases from J, with 10 bases between. CDR3 size: 14 residues. The CDR3 DNA is TGTGCCAGCAGCTTACTCGGGGACCATCAGCCCCAGCATTTT. Its protein product is CASSLLGDHQPQHF.

The genes are TRBV7-7 and TRBJ2-2; D is unclear. Per the germline V gene, CDR1 is SSHAT and CDR2 is FNYEAQ (reference sequence). The CDR3 consists of 14 residues. The V gene lost 4 bases and the J gene lost 0 bases, with 6 bases spanning the gap. The CDR3 DNA sequence: TGTGCCAGCAGCTCCTACGCGAACACCGGGGAGCTGTTTTTT. Translation: CASSSYANTGELFF. Together with reference TRBV7-7 and TRBJ2-2, the CDR3 gives the full variable domain: GAGVSQSPRYKVTKRGQDVTLRCDPISSHATLYWYQQALGQGPEFLTYFNYEAQPDKSGLPSDRFSAERPEGSISTLTIQRTEQRDSAMYRCASSSYANTGELFFGEGSRLTVL.

The chain couples TRBV28 to TRBJ1-2; D remains ambiguous. V lost 3 bases to trimming and J lost 7 bases, with 9 bases between them. This CDR3 comprises 12 residues. Germline V CDR1 and CDR2: MDHEN, SYDVKM. The CDR3: CASSFGYRGYTF. CDR3 sequence (DNA): TGTGCCAGCAGTTTCGGGTACCGTGGCTACACCTTC.

The chain recombines TRBV9 with TRBJ1-2; D is undetermined. Between the trimmed V and J ends, which lost 0 bases and 3 bases, there was a span of 6 bases. This CDR3 is built from 13 residues. Germline V gene data show CDR1 as SGDLS and CDR2 as YYNGEE. CDR3 residues: CASSVDLDYGYTF. The CDR3 nucleotides are TGTGCCAGCAGCGTAGATCTGGACTATGGCTACACCTTC.

The CDR3 sequence: CASSRWPPGASYNSPLHF. CDR3 coding DNA: TGTGCCAGCAGCCGTTGGCCTCCAGGGGCCTCCTATAATTCACCCCTCCACTTT. The chain uses TRBV13 and TRBJ1-6, with D possibly being TRBD1 (6 bases). Trimming removed 5 bases from V and 0 bases from J, with 17 bases in between. The CDR3 has 18 amino acids. Germline V lookup: CDR1 PRHDT, CDR2 FYEKMQ (reference sequence).

The V and J genes are TRBV7-9 and TRBJ2-3; the match to TRBD2 covers 7 bases. J lost 5 bases, V lost 5 bases, and 16 bases had no gene match. The CDR3 totals 17 residues. CDR1 is SEHNR, CDR2 FQNEAQ, per germline (reference sequence). The CDR3 region is CASSLARAGLARDTQYF. CDR3 in DNA: TGTGCCAGCAGCCTTGCCCGAGCGGGGTTAGCGAGAGATACGCAGTATTTT.

This chain links TRBV18 with TRBJ1-1, with D possibly being TRBD1 (5 bases). This CDR3 comprises 14 residues. CDR1 and CDR2 from the germline V gene are KGHSH and LQKENI. The V gene lost 2 bases and the J gene lost 10 bases, with 17 bases spanning the gap. Here the CDR3 DNA reads TGTGCCAGCTCACCATGGGACGCAAATATCGGAGCTTTCTTT. It translates to CASSPWDANIGAFF. The variable domain in full, with the rest retrieved from reference TRBV18 and TRBJ1-1, is NAGVMQNPRHLVRRRGQEARLRCSPMKGHSHVYWYRQLPEEGLKFMVYLQKENIIDESGMPKERFSAEFPKEGPSILRIQQVVRGDSAAYFCASSPWDANIGAFFGQGTRLTVV.

V and J are TRBV11-3 and TRBJ2-1; a weak D match, TRBD2 (6 bases). The CDR3 is 13 residues long. The germline V and J ends were trimmed by 5 bases and 9 bases, with 14 bases remaining between them. Germline CDR1 reads SGHNT; CDR2 reads YENEEA. The CDR3 DNA reads as TGTGCCAGCAGCCCTACACTAGCTCGTGAGCAGTTCTTC. Encoded protein: CASSPTLAREQFF.

This chain links TRBV4-2 with TRBJ1-1; D unresolved. Per germline, CDR1 LGHNA and CDR2 YNFKEQ. Deletions cut 1 base from V and 1 base from J, with 13 bases between. This CDR3 is built from 16 residues. The CDR3 sequence is CASSQVLAGANTEAFF. The CDR3 DNA is TGTGCCAGCAGCCAAGTTTTGGCTGGCGCGAACACTGAAGCTTTCTTT.

The chain uses TRBV19 and TRBJ2-1, with D hard to call. CDR1 and CDR2 (germline): LNHDA, SQIVND (reference sequence). V lost 1 base and J 2 bases, leaving 9 bases between the germline ends. The CDR3 sequence is 15 residues long. The chain's CDR3 is CASSIGPSTYNEQFF. CDR3 DNA sequence: TGTGCCAGTAGTATAGGGCCTTCCACCTACAATGAGCAGTTCTTC.

This chain joins TRBV27 and TRBJ2-7; D remains ambiguous. CDR3 length equals 14 residues. CDR1 is MNHEY, CDR2 SMNVEV, per germline (reference sequence). Trimming removed 5 bases at V and 4 bases at J, with 15 bases between. CDR3 bases: TGTGCCAGCAGTGCCCGGGCCCTGAGGTACGAGCAGTACTTC. Translating gives CASSARALRYEQYF.

The V call is TRBV18, the J call TRBJ1-3, with 10 bases matching TRBD1. V was clipped by 2 bases and J by 0 bases; unmatched bases: 7. The germline CDR1 and CDR2 sequences are KGHSH and LQKENI. There are 18 residues in the CDR3. The CDR3 region has the DNA TGTGCCAGCTCACCAATCGGGGACAGGGGTTACTCTGGAAACACCATATATTTT. Translating it yields CASSPIGDRGYSGNTIYF.

The rearrangement uses TRBV7-2 and TRBJ1-4; D is unclear. Germline CDR1 and CDR2: SGHTA and FQGNSA. V lost 6 bases, J lost 4 bases, and 6 bases lay in between. The CDR3 covers 12 residues. The CDR3 sequence: CASRRVNEKLFF. Written as DNA, the CDR3 is TGTGCCAGCAGAAGGGTTAATGAAAAACTGTTTTTT.

This chain connects TRBV18 to TRBJ2-7; maybe TRBD2 (5 bases). The CDR3 runs 13 residues. Trimming shortened V by 3 bases and J by 5 bases, and 11 bases separated the two germline ends. Germline V gene data show CDR1 as KGHSH and CDR2 as LQKENI. The CDR3 here is CASSPLRGHEQYF. CDR3 DNA: TGTGCCAGCTCACCCCTACGAGGGCACGAGCAGTACTTC.

CDR3: CASRASVSSYEQYF. DNA for the CDR3: TGCGCCAGCAGGGCTAGCGTCTCCTCCTACGAGCAGTACTTC. The J gene is TRBJ2-5, the V gene TRBV5-1, with D perhaps TRBD2 (6 bases). The last part of the DNA fits TRBJ2-7 better; the J call may be wrong. Germline V gene lookup returns CDR1 SGHRS and CDR2 YFSETQ. This CDR3 is built from 14 residues.

The V call is TRBV4-1, the J call TRBJ2-1, with D uncertain. The germline V and J ends were trimmed by 0 bases and 5 bases, with 8 bases remaining between them. The V gene's germline CDR1 is MGHRA and CDR2 YSYEKL. The CDR3 spans 14 residues. The CDR3 DNA follows: TGCGCCAGCAGCCAAGAAAAACAAGACAATGAGCAGTTCTTC. Its protein is CASSQEKQDNEQFF.

The gene calls are TRBV19 and TRBJ2-1; 9 bases line up with TRBD2. The germline V gene has CDR1 LNHDA and CDR2 SQIVND (reference sequence). V lost 5 bases, J lost 2 bases, and 7 bases stayed unmatched. There are 16 residues in the CDR3. The chain's CDR3 is CASSGGRASPYNEQFF. The CDR3 DNA reads as TGTGCCAGTAGTGGCGGGAGGGCCTCCCCCTACAATGAGCAGTTCTTC.

This clone was observed a single time. No DNA is shown, since the ends of the CDR3 on it are uncertain; the CDR3 is the one TCRdb lists. The chain has TRBV21-1 and TRBJ2-5; the DNA was not compared with TRBD1, the D call given in the table. TRBV21-1 is given as a pseudogene. The CDR3 length is 15 residues, termini included. The CDR3 reads CASSKVGRGAETQYF.

This clone was recorded once. The chain has TRBV11-2 and TRBJ2-2, with 8 bases matching TRBD2. Per germline, CDR1 SGHAT and CDR2 FQNNGV. Trimming cost V 5 bases and J 9 bases; bases outside gene matches: 11. This CDR3 is 15 amino acids long. DNA of the CDR3: TGTGCCAGCAGCGACCCATCTAGCGGGCGAAGGGAGCTGTTTTTT. It codes for CASSDPSSGRRELFF. Complete variable domain (other parts from reference TRBV11-2 and TRBJ2-2): EAGVAQSPRYKIIEKRQSVAFWCNPISGHATLYWYQQILGQGPKLLIQFQNNGVVDDSQLPKDRFSAERLKGVDSTLKIQPAKLEDSAVYLCASSDPSSGRRELFFGEGSRLTVL.

The V gene is TRBV7-9, the J gene TRBJ2-7; TRBD2 matches at 12 bases. Trimming cost V 5 bases and J 6 bases; bases outside gene matches: 5. This CDR3 is 14 amino acids long. Germline-derived CDR1 and CDR2 are SEHNR and FQNEAQ (reference sequence). The CDR3 DNA reads as TGTGCCAGCAGCAGTTGGACTAGCGGGATCGAGCAGTACTTC. It encodes CASSSWTSGIEQYF.

The chain employs TRBV28 and TRBJ1-6; TRBD1 matches 10 bases. The CDR3 consists of 14 residues. V dropped 6 bases and J dropped 11; count of bases not matched to a gene: 7. Germline V gene sequence: CDR1 MDHEN, CDR2 SYDVKM. For the CDR3, the DNA is TGTGCCAGCAGGCTCGGGACAGGGGCGGCACCCCTCCACTTT. This encodes CASRLGTGAAPLHF.

This clone is a singleton in its sample. The chain has TRBV6-1 and TRBJ1-1; D not certain. V lost 1 base, J lost 4 bases, and 4 bases lay in between. The CDR3 consists of 12 residues. Germline CDR1 and CDR2: MNHNS and SASEGT. The CDR3 reads CASSEGGTEAFF. The CDR3 DNA sequence: TGTGCCAGCAGTGAAGGGGGCACTGAAGCTTTCTTT.